This T cell receptor beta chain was recorded in a study of human T cells and chemical hapten exposure. Background on the study: Upper-back patches of 0.01% DPC were read at 6 days. Notes on the study in general: Because all patients had alopecia, their immune responses might differ from healthy ones. Versus controls, expanded TCRs had significantly more large CDR3 similarity clusters.

As to time point: patch test 2, 6 weeks after DPC sensitization. Described treatment: therapeutic diphenylcyclopropenone sensitization with weekly scalp DPC. MiXCR, applied by TCRdb to the RACE reads, yields one record per CDR3 protein. The sample gives about 140,000 distinct CDR3 sequences, about 12% of which show up once; under 1.5% is in the top ten. The sample holds a few counts of this clonotype. Its antigen is currently unknown. This TCR was recovered from a woman between 50 and 59 years old with alopecia areata. Some clones in this sample may be carry-over from other donors' samples. The source material was whole blood, sampled in connection with sensitization to the hapten diphenylcyclopropenone (DPC).

The DNA of the CDR3 is TGTGCCAGCAGAGCCTTCCCGACAGGAGCCTACGAGCAGTACTTC. This sequence encodes CASRAFPTGAYEQYF. The rearrangement links TRBV2 to TRBJ2-7; TRBD1 might be the D (6 bases). This CDR3 has 15 amino acids. With 6 bases removed from V and 2 bases from J, the gap between germline ends came to 17 bases. Germline V CDR1 and CDR2: SNHLY, FYNNEI.